The text below deals with one T cell receptor beta chain. Which antigen it targets is not known. The junction departs from the called germline gene at one end, perhaps through a read error. The record originates from a study of blood T cell repertoires in COVID-19 (dated by TCRdb to 2020 to 2022). Describing the broader study: The collaborator samples originated in the United States, Italy and Spain and spanned the acute and convalescent phases of COVID-19. The material from the prospective study consisted of cDNA or gDNA derived from T cells, B-cell-depleted T cells, or PBMCs. The dataset comprised deeply sampled blood TCRbeta repertoires from subjects exposed to, actively infected with, or recovered from COVID-19. A freely available public database, intended as a resource for researchers studying the immune response to SARS-CoV-2, is where the repertoires were released. The samples were drawn from the first 160 participants of the ongoing ImmuneRACE study and from some 1,300 subjects provided by 6 global collaborators. Nearly every sample came with metadata listing a de-identified subject ID, COVID-19 status, age in years and sex. HLA class I and class II types, where available, came from metadata supplied by the sample provider rather than from assay-based typing. General conclusions and limits of the study: The amount of clinical and demographic metadata varied by source and participant and was provided uncurated.

The germline V gene (reference sequence) provides CDR1 SSHAT and CDR2 FNYEAQ. Including the terminal cysteine and phenylalanine, the CDR3 comprises 15 residues. Only the CDR3 DNA is retained, 45 bases long and in frame from the first base. Collaborating institutions collected whole blood in K2EDTA tubes following their own protocols. Collaborator samples were shipped for TCRbeta analysis as frozen whole blood, isolated PBMCs, or DNA extracted from either sample type. The immunoSEQ Assay, a bias-controlled multiplex PCR, was used to amplify TCRbeta CDR3 regions from genomic DNA. As for the authors' bioinformatics: The number of nucleated cells in each sample was estimated from the amplification of reference gene primers within the assay. To quantify the absolute abundance of each unique TCRbeta CDR3 rearrangement, sequence reads were collapsed and filtered. For each sample, productive Simpson clonality was calculated by taking the square root of Simpson's diversity index across productive rearrangements. The immuneACCESS repertoire file appears here via TCRdb, limited to in-frame rearrangements. These files lack a portion of the clones; in checked studies, under half of the deficit traces to unresolved V genes, and the cause of the others is not known. The DNA was the basis for D and trimming; V, J and clone size are from that table. The sample table shows about 140,000 clones, and approximately 86% are seen once. The ten largest clonotypes hold about 1.5% of the sample.

Sequencing input: peripheral blood. This TCR came from a woman aged 55 to 70 with acute or convalescent COVID-19. Here the chain combines TRBV7-7 and TRBJ2-2; 9 bases in between match TRBD1. CDR3 reads: CASSLRTGDTGELFF. At the DNA level, the sequence is TGTGCTAGCAGCTTAAGGACAGGGGATACCGGGGAGCTGTTTTTT.